A single sample gave rise to the 18 T cell receptor beta chains below, sequenced in a study of T cells after yellow fever vaccination (dated by TCRdb to between 2017 and 2020). Library generation was performed with 5' RACE. The instrument was an Illumina HiSeq 2500. TCRdb applied fastp at Q25 and MiXCR to the public reads, then kept only in-frame beta chains. Rows with a matching CDR3 protein are joined into one entry that keeps the most common DNA and genes. The sample data list 550,000 or so distinct CDR3 sequences, and roughly 21% of these were observed just once. The ten largest clones capture around 15% of the sample. According to the study, the label for this sample's treatment or condition signals: live attenuated yellow fever vaccine strain. Sequenced here: PBMCs, sampled 15 days after the yellow fever booster vaccination. These receptors came from a man aged 30 to 39 who received the YFV17D yellow fever vaccine.

This clonotype was detected only a few times. The gene calls are TRBV29-1 and TRBJ2-7; a possible D gene is TRBD1 (5 bases). The germline V gene encodes CDR1 SQVTM and CDR2 ANQGSEA. V dropped 1 base and J dropped 5 bases, with 18 bases sitting between them. The CDR3 is 15 amino acids. The CDR3 sequence: CSVEGSDNSANEQYF. The CDR3 DNA reads as TGCAGCGTTGAAGGTTCGGACAACTCCGCTAACGAGCAGTACTTC.

The chain joins TRBV7-2 to TRBJ2-1, with D unclear. This CDR3 is built from 14 residues. Germline assignment: CDR1 SGHTA and CDR2 FQGNSA. With 5 bases removed from V and 9 bases from J, the gap between germline ends came to 17 bases. This chain's CDR3 is CASSKKARAGEQFF. CDR3 sequence (DNA): TGTGCCAGCAGCAAAAAGGCTCGGGCCGGTGAGCAGTTCTTC.

The table lists this clonotype with a count of one. The junction does not match germline at one end; this may be a read error. The chain couples TRBV5-1 to TRBJ2-6, with D possibly being TRBD1 (5 bases). Germline V CDR1 and CDR2: SGHRS, YFSETQ. CDR3 length equals 14 residues. Here the CDR3 reads CASSLGSGANVLIF. Here the CDR3 DNA reads TGCGCCAGCAGCTTAGGCTCTGGGGCCAACGTCCTGATTTTC.

This chain links TRBV20-1 with TRBJ1-1; the D is unclear. The CDR3 is made up of 14 amino acids. CDR1 and CDR2 (germline): DFQATT, SNEGSKA (reference sequence). Deletions cut 4 bases from V and 2 bases from J, with 14 bases between. The CDR3 bases are TGCAGTGCTACCGACTCCGTGAGTAACACTGAAGCTTTCTTT. Translation: CSATDSVSNTEAFF.

This clonotype was counted a few times. The chain combines TRBV4-3 with TRBJ1-6, with D uncertain. Trimming pared 3 bases from V and 5 bases from J, leaving 11 bases between. Germline V gives CDR1 LGHNA, CDR2 YSLEER. The CDR3 is 15 residues long. In nucleotides, the CDR3 is TGCGCCAGCAGCCACGCGGCAGCTGATAATTCACCCCTCCACTTT. Translation: CASSHAAADNSPLHF.

V gene TRBV6-5 combines with J gene TRBJ2-7, with D tentatively TRBD2 (6 bases). Germline-derived CDR1 and CDR2 are MNHEY and SVGAGI. CDR3 size: 15 residues. V shed 6 bases and J shed 0 bases, with 15 bases lying between them. CDR3 sequence (DNA): TGTGCCAGCAGCCCTCGGGAGAGGGCCTCCTACGAGCAGTACTTC. Translating it yields CASSPRERASYEQYF.

The chain couples TRBV7-9 to TRBJ2-1; 12 bases map to TRBD2. The CDR3 runs 17 residues. CDR1 and CDR2 (germline): SEHNR, FQNEAQ (reference sequence). V gave up 2 bases and J gave up 7 bases; unmatched junction bases: 9. CDR3 region: CASSLQTSGRGGNEQFF. DNA of the CDR3: TGTGCCAGCAGCTTACAGACTAGCGGGAGAGGGGGGAATGAGCAGTTCTTC.

V is TRBV18 and J is TRBJ1-1, with D maybe TRBD1 (6 bases). Germline V gene lookup returns CDR1 KGHSH and CDR2 LQKENI. There are 15 residues in the CDR3. Trimming pared 3 bases from V and 0 bases from J, leaving 11 bases between. CDR3 amino acids: CASSPRQEVNTEAFF. The CDR3 nucleotides read TGTGCCAGCTCACCTAGACAGGAAGTGAACACTGAAGCTTTCTTT. The variable domain in full, with the rest retrieved from reference TRBV18 and TRBJ1-1, is NAGVMQNPRHLVRRRGQEARLRCSPMKGHSHVYWYRQLPEEGLKFMVYLQKENIIDESGMPKERFSAEFPKEGPSILRIQQVVRGDSAAYFCASSPRQEVNTEAFFGQGTRLTVV.

This clonotype has just a few counts. The rearrangement links TRBV19 to TRBJ2-3; D might be TRBD2 (5 bases). CDR1 is LNHDA, CDR2 SQIVND, per germline (reference sequence). The CDR3 is 18 residues long. V lost 4 bases, J lost 2 bases, and 22 bases lay in between. For the CDR3, the DNA is TGTGCCAGTAGTACCCCCGAAAATCAGCGGACTTACACAGATACGCAGTATTTT. Protein: CASSTPENQRTYTDTQYF.

The chain uses TRBV20-1 and TRBJ2-2; 10 positions agree with TRBD2. Trimming at V came to 3 bases and at J to 2 bases, leaving 3 bases not matched to a gene. Germline CDR1 and CDR2: DFQATT and SNEGSKA (reference sequence). The CDR3 extends over 15 amino acids. Here the CDR3 reads CSARLAGVNTGELFF. The CDR3, as DNA: TGCAGTGCTAGGCTAGCGGGGGTTAACACCGGGGAGCTGTTTTTT.

The chain recombines TRBV20-1 with TRBJ1-1, with D tentatively TRBD1 (6 bases). The CDR3 extends over 16 amino acids. Germline CDR1 reads DFQATT; CDR2 reads SNEGSKA (reference sequence). The germline V and J ends were trimmed by 5 bases and 4 bases, with 23 bases remaining between them. CDR3 nucleotides: TGCAGTGCTCGGAATCAATTAACAGGGTCGGGCACTGAAGCTTTCTTT. As protein: CSARNQLTGSGTEAFF.

The chain joins TRBV3-1 to TRBJ2-7; 7 bases align to TRBD2. The CDR3 consists of 15 residues. From germline, CDR1 is LGHDT and CDR2 YNNKEL (reference sequence). Losses at the gene ends were 4 bases for V and 3 bases for J; bases not matched to a gene: 9. The CDR3 sequence is CASSRGVSSGYEQYF. CDR3 in DNA: TGTGCCAGCAGCCGTGGGGTCTCTAGCGGCTACGAGCAGTACTTC.

This chain links TRBV30 with TRBJ2-5; D may correspond to TRBD1 or TRBD2 (5 bases each). Germline-derived CDR1 and CDR2 are GTSNPN and SVGIG (reference sequence). This CDR3 is built from 17 residues. Trimming shortened V by 0 bases and J by 4 bases, and 21 bases separated the two germline ends. The DNA for the CDR3 is TGTGCCTGGAGTGTACAATTGGGGGTGCCAGGGCGAGAGACCCAGTACTTC. It is translated as CAWSVQLGVPGRETQYF.

This clonotype was counted only a few times. The chain recombines TRBV12-3 or TRBV12-4 with TRBJ2-7; D may be TRBD1 (6 bases). This CDR3 is built from 13 residues. Trimming left V 6 bases short and J 5 bases short, with 14 bases between. CDR3 in amino acids: CASRWAGVNEQYF. The CDR3 nucleotides read TGTGCCAGCAGATGGGCAGGGGTCAACGAGCAGTACTTC.

This CDR3 reads CASSLAFGVEAFF. CDR3 in DNA: TGTGCCAGCAGTTTAGCGTTTGGGGTTGAGGCTTTCTTT. This sequence joins TRBV12-3 or TRBV12-4 and TRBJ1-1; D is unclear. This CDR3 contains 13 residues. Deletions cut 0 bases from V and 11 bases from J, with 13 bases between.

The sample holds a few counts of this clonotype. The DNA for the CDR3 is TGTGCCAGCAGCCTTCTAGCGGGGACTAGCACAGATACGCAGTATTTT. Translating gives CASSLLAGTSTDTQYF. The chain uses TRBV12-3 or TRBV12-4 and TRBJ2-3, with 9 bases identical to TRBD2. The CDR3 loop spans 16 amino acids. V lost 6 bases, J lost 0 bases, and 7 bases stayed unmatched.

The J gene is TRBJ2-1, the V gene TRBV12-3 or TRBV12-4; D perhaps matches TRBD2 (6 bases). CDR3 length equals 15 residues. Trimming left V 7 bases short and J 0 bases short, with 13 bases between. The CDR3 protein is CASISYGSSYNEQFF. CDR3 bases: TGTGCCAGCATCTCGTACGGGAGCTCCTACAATGAGCAGTTCTTC.

The rearrangement uses TRBV4-3 and TRBJ2-3, with TRBD2 identical over 9 bases. CDR3 size: 17 residues. The germline V gene has CDR1 LGHNA and CDR2 YSLEER. The ends lost 0 bases at V and 5 bases at J; junction bases unmatched: 9. CDR3 residues: CASSQETLAGEVDTQYF. The CDR3 DNA sequence: TGCGCCAGCAGCCAAGAGACCTTAGCGGGAGAAGTAGATACGCAGTATTTT.